This passage covers 18 T cell receptor beta chains from one sample sequenced in a study of T cell repertoires in cytomegalovirus infection. TCRdb used MiXCR to reprocess the reads, holding one entry per CDR3 protein. The data contain around 440,000 distinct CDR3 sequences, around 11% of them singletons. The sample taken for sequencing was PBMCs. The origin of the receptors is a human donor in good health (CMV status not recorded). Some clones in this sample may be carry-over from other donors' samples.

There are many counts of this clonotype. The chain carries TRBV4-2 and TRBJ1-1; D remains unclear. CDR1 and CDR2 (germline): LGHNA, YNFKEQ. This CDR3 spans 14 amino acids. The V gene lost 0 bases and the J gene lost 3 bases, with 8 bases spanning the gap. Here the CDR3 DNA reads TGTGCCAGCAGCCAAGATGTGGGAGACACTGAAGCTTTCTTT. It translates to CASSQDVGDTEAFF.

The chain joins TRBV25-1 to TRBJ2-7, with 9 bases aligning to TRBD2. V lost 3 bases and J lost 3; bases outside the gene matches: 6. CDR3 length: 15 amino acids. Germline CDR1 MGHDK, CDR2 SYGVNS. The chain's CDR3 is CASSEPSGKIYEQYF. The CDR3 DNA reads as TGTGCCAGCAGTGAGCCTAGCGGGAAGATCTACGAGCAGTACTTC.

This clonotype was seen at least ten times. The DNA of the CDR3 is TGTGCCAGCAGCCAACGACTAGCGGTAGCCAAAAACATTCAGTACTTC. This codes for CASSQRLAVAKNIQYF. This rearrangement joins TRBV12-3 or TRBV12-4 to TRBJ2-4; TRBD2 agrees at 9 bases. V was clipped by 6 bases and J by 0 bases; unmatched bases: 6. The CDR3 is made up of 16 amino acids.

This clonotype was recorded many times. The rearrangement links TRBV10-3 to TRBJ1-1; D call uncertain. Germline V CDR1 and CDR2: ENHRY, SYGVKD. Trimming stripped 0 bases from V and 0 bases from J, with 11 bases between. This CDR3 is built from 16 residues. CDR3: CAISESIQAMNTEAFF. The DNA of the CDR3 is TGTGCCATCAGTGAGTCTATCCAGGCCATGAACACTGAAGCTTTCTTT.

This clonotype has ten or more counts. The genes are TRBV5-4 and TRBJ2-3; 11 nucleotides match TRBD2. Germline V CDR1 and CDR2: SGHNT, YYREEE (reference sequence). The CDR3 length is 16 residues. Losses at the gene ends were 3 bases for V and 0 bases for J; bases not matched to a gene: 3. The CDR3 region has the DNA TGTGCCAGCAGCTCCGGACTAGCGGGTAGCACAGATACGCAGTATTTT. It translates to CASSSGLAGSTDTQYF. Full variable domain (rest looked up from reference TRBV5-4 and TRBJ2-3): ETGVTQSPTHLIKTRGQQVTLRCSSQSGHNTVSWYQQALGQGPQFIFQYYREEENGRGNFPPRFSGLQFPNYSSELNVNALELDDSALYLCASSSGLAGSTDTQYFGPGTRLTVL.

This clonotype was seen repeatedly, ten times or more. V gene TRBV7-2 combines with J gene TRBJ1-6; D perhaps matches TRBD1 (5 bases). Trimming removed 4 bases at V and 7 bases at J, with 14 bases between. This CDR3 has 15 amino acids. CDR1 and CDR2 (germline): SGHTA, FQGNSA. This CDR3 reads CASSSSVQGNSPLHF. CDR3 DNA sequence: TGTGCCAGCAGCTCGTCGGTCCAGGGAAATTCACCCCTCCACTTT. The full variable domain, completed using reference TRBV7-2 and TRBJ1-6, is GAGVSQSPSNKVTEKGKDVELRCDPISGHTALYWYRQSLGQGLEFLIYFQGNSAPDKSGLPSDRFSAERTGGSVSTLTIQRTQQEDSAVYLCASSSSVQGNSPLHFGNGTRLTVT.

In this sample, this clonotype turned up many times. This chain links TRBV20-1 with TRBJ2-2, with 11 bases fitting TRBD2. V lost 6 bases and J lost 1; bases outside the gene matches: 7. The CDR3 has 16 residues. The germline CDR1 and CDR2 sequences are DFQATT and SNEGSKA (reference sequence). This CDR3 is CSAMAGTSGNTGELFF. The CDR3 DNA follows: TGCAGTGCAATGGCAGGGACTAGCGGGAACACCGGGGAGCTGTTTTTT.

At least ten counts were recorded for this clonotype. This sequence joins TRBV7-3 and TRBJ2-1; 9 bases are shared with TRBD2. CDR3 size: 15 residues. Germline values: CDR1 SGHTA, CDR2 FQGTGA. Germline trimming cut 2 bases from V and 7 bases from J; bases unmatched to any gene: 6. The CDR3 loop reads CASSLWAGGPNEQFF. CDR3 in DNA: TGTGCCAGCAGCTTATGGGCGGGAGGGCCAAATGAGCAGTTCTTC.

This clonotype came up many times. V is TRBV6-5 and J is TRBJ1-1, with D unresolved. Trimming took off 0 bases at V and 2 bases at J, with 7 bases between the two ends. Germline V gives CDR1 MNHEY, CDR2 SVGAGI. The CDR3 spans 14 residues. The CDR3 region has the DNA TGTGCCAGCAGTTACTCGAGTCAAAACACTGAAGCTTTCTTT. This sequence encodes CASSYSSQNTEAFF.

This clonotype was detected ten times or more. This chain joins TRBV28 and TRBJ2-3, with 8 bases lining up with TRBD1. V dropped 5 bases and J dropped 9; count of bases not matched to a gene: 10. Germline CDR1 and CDR2: MDHEN and SYDVKM. The length of the CDR3 is 14 residues. The CDR3 loop is CASSAWNRGSTQYF. CDR3 DNA: TGTGCCAGCAGTGCCTGGAACAGGGGGAGCACGCAGTATTTT.

This clonotype appeared many times. The rearrangement uses TRBV2 and TRBJ2-3; D is perhaps TRBD2 (5 bases). CDR1 and CDR2 from the germline V gene are SNHLY and FYNNEI. The ends were cut back, 6 bases at V and 6 bases at J, with 7 bases in the middle. The CDR3 runs 11 residues. CDR3 amino acids: CASSGEDTQYF. CDR3 bases: TGTGCCAGCAGCGGGGAGGATACGCAGTATTTT.

The CDR3 spells CASSFAGDDEQFF. The CDR3 DNA is TGCGCCAGCAGCTTTGCAGGGGACGATGAGCAGTTCTTC. The chain couples TRBV5-1 to TRBJ2-1; tentatively, D is TRBD1 (6 bases). Germline lookup yields CDR1 SGHRS and CDR2 YFSETQ. The V end was cut by 2 bases, the J end by 8 bases, with 11 bases between. The CDR3 runs 13 residues.

This clonotype was seen repeatedly, ten times or more. This sequence joins TRBV4-1 and TRBJ2-3, with D uncertain. Trimming removed 0 bases from V and 4 bases from J, with 5 bases in between. CDR1 MGHRA and CDR2 YSYEKL come from the germline V gene. This CDR3 has 13 amino acids. This CDR3 is CASSQDPSDTQYF. The CDR3 DNA is TGCGCCAGCAGCCAAGACCCCTCAGATACGCAGTATTTT.

This clonotype has ten or more counts. The rearrangement uses TRBV14 and TRBJ2-1, with 9 bases aligning to TRBD2. Germline V gene lookup returns CDR1 SGHDN and CDR2 FVKESK. The junction had 4 bases not matched to a gene; V was cut back by 3 bases and J by 4 bases. The CDR3 is made up of 15 amino acids. In DNA, the CDR3 is TGTGCCAGCAGCCAGGTAGCGGGAGCTTACAATGAGCAGTTCTTC. Translated, it gives CASSQVAGAYNEQFF.

This clonotype was counted at least ten times. The chain employs TRBV12-3 or TRBV12-4 and TRBJ1-5; D uncertain. Deletions cut 9 bases from V and 4 bases from J, with 16 bases between. The CDR3 has 14 amino acids. Here the CDR3 reads CASTSNVRNQPQHF. CDR3 DNA: TGTGCCAGTACCTCCAACGTAAGGAATCAGCCCCAGCATTTT.

This clonotype was observed many times. The chain links TRBV19 to TRBJ2-1; 10 positions agree with TRBD2. CDR3 length: 15 amino acids. Germline loops: CDR1 LNHDA, CDR2 SQIVND (reference sequence). V lost 3 bases to trimming and J lost 6 bases; unmatched junction nucleotides: 5. The CDR3 DNA reads TGTGCCAGTAGTATTAGCGGGAGGTACGGCAATGAGCAGTTCTTC. Translation gives CASSISGRYGNEQFF.

This clonotype was observed a handful of times. The V call is TRBV5-4, the J call TRBJ2-3; possibly TRBD2 for D (6 bases). Germline V gene data show CDR1 as SGHNT and CDR2 as YYREEE (reference sequence). This CDR3 contains 17 residues. Trimming removed 3 bases at V and 5 bases at J, with 22 bases between. The CDR3 loop reads CASSSRTGSQAKDTQYF. In nucleotides, the CDR3 is TGTGCCAGCAGCTCCAGGACCGGGAGCCAGGCGAAAGATACGCAGTATTTT.

This clonotype was picked up many times. The chain combines TRBV4-2 with TRBJ1-3, with unresolved D. The germline CDR1 and CDR2 sequences are LGHNA and YNFKEQ. The germline V and J ends were trimmed by 1 base and 5 bases, with 15 bases remaining between them. The CDR3 extends over 16 amino acids. The chain's CDR3 is CASSQVAEAIRNTIYF. The CDR3 DNA reads as TGTGCCAGCAGCCAAGTGGCGGAAGCGATTCGAAACACCATATATTTT.